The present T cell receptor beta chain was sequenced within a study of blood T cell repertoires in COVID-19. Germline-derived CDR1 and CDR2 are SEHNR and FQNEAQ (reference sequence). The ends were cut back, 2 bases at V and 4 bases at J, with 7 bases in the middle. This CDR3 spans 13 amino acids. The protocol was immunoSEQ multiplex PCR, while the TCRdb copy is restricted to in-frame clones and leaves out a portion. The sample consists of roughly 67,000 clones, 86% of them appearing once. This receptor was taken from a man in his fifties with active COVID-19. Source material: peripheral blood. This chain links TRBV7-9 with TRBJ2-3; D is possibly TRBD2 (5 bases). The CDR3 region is CASSLSGADTQYF. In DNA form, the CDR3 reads TGTGCCAGCAGCTTATCCGGGGCAGATACGCAGTATTTT.